This TCR beta chain was sequenced in a study of blood T cells in healthy people across ages. This clonotype was seen a handful of times. No antigen is known for it. At one end, the junction sequence differs from germline, possibly due to a read error. Study results and caveats: Not knowing donor CMV status may have confounded expanded clonotype changes.

No fewer than 5.5 micrograms of total RNA were isolated from every sample. A second PCR, run for roughly 6 to 11 cycles, used a sample-barcoded 5' primer plus a J-beta primer mix. Every sample produced at least 2.5 million CDR3-containing paired-end reads. From the 5' RACE reads, TCRdb called clonotypes with MiXCR, one entry per CDR3 protein. The sample contains hundreds of thousands of distinct CDR3 sequences, around 26% of which appear only once. This CDR3 is built from 16 residues. The sequenced sample was blood. The chain employs TRBV12-3 or TRBV12-4 and TRBJ2-5; TRBD2 aligns across 8 bases. The J call may be wrong; the DNA end is better matched by TRBJ2-7. The receptor's source is an elderly woman in good health. The CDR3 nucleotides are TGTGCCAGCCGTTTATCCCCCCAGGCGGGGGGATACGAGCAGTACTTC. Amino acid sequence: CASRLSPQAGGYEQYF.